The 14 T cell receptor beta chains presented below share a single source sample, sequenced in a study of control samples from healthy donors and cancer patients. Libraries were prepared by immunoSEQ multiplex PCR; TCRdb keeps only in-frame clonotypes and omits some of them. The data hold around 140,000 clones, with around 92% observed a single time. Sequenced material: blood. The origin of the receptors is a man in his thirties or forties in good health.

The chain has TRBV5-1 and TRBJ1-4; 7 bases map to TRBD1. The CDR3 runs to 15 residues. Germline V gene lookup returns CDR1 SGHRS and CDR2 YFSETQ. V lost 4 bases and J lost 0; bases outside the gene matches: 3. The CDR3 DNA is TGCGCCAGCAGCACAGGGGATGCAACTAATGAAAAACTGTTTTTT. Its protein product is CASSTGDATNEKLFF. The whole variable domain, filled in from reference TRBV5-1 and TRBJ1-4, reads KAGVTQTPRYLIKTRGQQVTLSCSPISGHRSVSWYQQTPGQGLQFLFEYFSETQRNKGNFPGRFSGRQFSNSRSEMNVSTLELGDSALYLCASSTGDATNEKLFFGSGTQLSVL.

In this sample, this clone turned up once. The gene calls are TRBV10-3 and TRBJ1-6; 7 positions agree with TRBD1. The trim removed 4 bases at V and 13 bases at J, leaving 13 bases unmatched. The CDR3 contains 15 residues. The V gene's germline CDR1 is ENHRY and CDR2 SYGVKD. In DNA form, the CDR3 reads TGTGCCATCAGTGGATTTTCAGGGGGTCCTGGGCCCCTCCACTTT. Amino acid sequence: CAISGFSGGPGPLHF.

The chain couples TRBV5-1 to TRBJ1-4; D is possibly TRBD1 (6 bases). V lost 3 bases to trimming and J lost 4 bases, with 13 bases between them. The CDR3 totals 15 residues. Germline V gene sequence: CDR1 SGHRS, CDR2 YFSETQ. The CDR3 region is CASSSQGLGNEKLFF. The CDR3 DNA sequence: TGCGCCAGCAGCTCCCAGGGGTTGGGTAATGAAAAACTGTTTTTT. Variable domain in full (rest from reference TRBV5-1 and TRBJ1-4): KAGVTQTPRYLIKTRGQQVTLSCSPISGHRSVSWYQQTPGQGLQFLFEYFSETQRNKGNFPGRFSGRQFSNSRSEMNVSTLELGDSALYLCASSSQGLGNEKLFFGSGTQLSVL.

The V gene is TRBV18, the J gene TRBJ2-7; D not resolved. Germline loops: CDR1 KGHSH, CDR2 LQKENI. V dropped 3 bases and J dropped 2 bases, with 11 bases sitting between them. CDR3 size: 14 residues. CDR3 coding DNA: TGTGCCAGCTCACCGCCGAATTTTCCCTACGAGCAGTACTTC. This translates into CASSPPNFPYEQYF.

V is TRBV5-1 and J is TRBJ2-7; TRBD1 matches at 8 bases. Trimming at V came to 5 bases and at J to 3 bases, leaving 10 bases not matched to a gene. This CDR3 is 15 amino acids long. The V gene's germline CDR1 is SGHRS and CDR2 YFSETQ. CDR3 nucleotides: TGCGCCAGCAGATCCCGGACAGGGCAAGGCTACGAGCAGTACTTC. Protein sequence: CASRSRTGQGYEQYF.

The genes are TRBV5-4 and TRBJ1-1; TRBD1 matches 8 bases. CDR1 and CDR2 from the germline V gene are SGHNT and YYREEE (reference sequence). The CDR3 has 15 amino acids. With 1 base clipped from V and 1 base from J, the junction kept 3 bases outside the gene matches. CDR3 amino acids: CASSLRTGTNTEAFF. CDR3 DNA sequence: TGTGCCAGCAGCTTGAGGACAGGGACGAACACTGAAGCTTTCTTT.

The rearrangement links TRBV11-2 to TRBJ2-3; D is unclear. Germline V lookup: CDR1 SGHAT, CDR2 FQNNGV. This CDR3 comprises 14 residues. V was trimmed by 4 bases and J by 0 bases, leaving 8 bases between them. The CDR3 protein is CASSSFASTDTQYF. The CDR3 nucleotides are TGTGCCAGCAGCTCCTTTGCTAGCACAGATACGCAGTATTTT.

CDR3 nucleotides: TGTGCCAGCAGCCCTAGCGGGGGCCCCGGGGAGCTGTTTTTT. This codes for CASSPSGGPGELFF. The V gene is TRBV7-3, the J gene TRBJ2-2; 10 positions agree with TRBD2. Germline trimming cut 5 bases from V and 6 bases from J; bases unmatched to any gene: 3. The germline CDR1 and CDR2 sequences are SGHTA and FQGTGA. The CDR3 length is 14 residues.

The chain couples TRBV6-5 to TRBJ2-7, with D unclear. The CDR3 covers 11 residues. CDR1 is MNHEY, CDR2 SVGAGI, per germline. The V and J ends lost 6 bases and 5 bases respectively, with 8 bases between them. CDR3 protein: CASSTFDEQYF. DNA for the CDR3: TGTGCCAGCAGCACGTTCGACGAGCAGTACTTC.

The chain combines TRBV10-3 with TRBJ1-1; no reliable D call. CDR3 length equals 14 residues. The V end was cut by 8 bases, the J end by 5 bases, with 18 bases between. From germline, CDR1 is ENHRY and CDR2 SYGVKD. CDR3 bases: TGTGCCATCTCCATCGCTAGGGTGGGGACTGAAGCTTTCTTT. Its translation: CAISIARVGTEAFF.

V gene TRBV5-1 combines with J gene TRBJ2-5, with 13 positions matching TRBD2. The CDR3 runs 16 residues. The V gene's germline CDR1 is SGHRS and CDR2 YFSETQ. Trimming took 5 bases from V and 0 from J; bases not matched to a gene: 4. The CDR3 nucleotides are TGCGCCAGCAGACCGACTAGCGGGGGGTACCAAGAGACCCAGTACTTC. It yields the protein CASRPTSGGYQETQYF.

A remark on this clone: Other DNA sequences from this sample encode an identical CDR3 as well. The chain has TRBV11-2 and TRBJ2-7; 8 bases are shared with TRBD1. The CDR3 has 14 residues. V lost 1 base, J lost 2 bases, and 1 base stayed unmatched. CDR1 SGHAT and CDR2 FQNNGV come from the germline V gene. The CDR3 protein is CASSLGTGPYEQYF. CDR3 in DNA: TGTGCCAGCAGCTTAGGGACAGGGCCCTACGAGCAGTACTTC. The whole variable domain, remainder taken from reference TRBV11-2 and TRBJ2-7, is EAGVAQSPRYKIIEKRQSVAFWCNPISGHATLYWYQQILGQGPKLLIQFQNNGVVDDSQLPKDRFSAERLKGVDSTLKIQPAKLEDSAVYLCASSLGTGPYEQYFGPGTRLTVT.

The rearrangement links TRBV2 to TRBJ2-2; no clear D gene. Germline V CDR1 and CDR2: SNHLY, FYNNEI. V shed 7 bases and J shed 5 bases, with 14 bases lying between them. CDR3 size: 14 residues. The CDR3 nucleotides read TGTGCCAGCACCGACGTTTTGGGGACCGGGGAGCTGTTTTTT. Its protein product is CASTDVLGTGELFF.

The genes are TRBV12-5 and TRBJ2-2; tentatively, D is TRBD1 (6 bases). The CDR3 is made up of 12 amino acids. V was trimmed by 6 bases and J by 7 bases, leaving 9 bases between them. The germline CDR1 and CDR2 sequences are LGHNT and FRNRAP. DNA for the CDR3: TGTGCTAGTGGCAGGGACATCGGGGAGCTGTTTTTT. It yields the protein CASGRDIGELFF. Based on the CDR3 plus reference TRBV12-5 and TRBJ2-2, the full variable domain is DARVTQTPRHKVTEMGQEVTMRCQPILGHNTVFWYRQTMMQGLELLAYFRNRAPLDDSGMPKDRFSAEMPDATLATLKIQPSEPRDSAVYFCASGRDIGELFFGEGSRLTVL.